This record looks at one T cell receptor (beta chain) sequence and its context. The record originates from a study of OX40 agonist ivuxolimab in advanced cancers. Repertoires were generated with immunoSEQ multiplex PCR, while TCRdb's copy carries only in-frame clones and drops some. The sample gives about 21,000 clones, 70% to 90% of which show up once; about 10% is in the top ten. The CDR3 contains 12 residues. Germline values: CDR1 PRHDT, CDR2 FYEKMQ (reference sequence). V lost 6 bases and J lost 7, with 9 bases in between. Specimen: CD4+ or CD8+ T cells sorted from blood, collected in a trial of the OX40 agonist ivuxolimab. The clonotype was recovered from an adult with an advanced solid tumor such as melanoma, head and neck, liver or kidney cancer. The chain carries TRBV13 and TRBJ2-2; tentatively, D is TRBD1 (5 bases). DNA for the CDR3: TGTGCCAGCAGTCAACAGGTCGGGGAGCTGTTTTTT. Translating gives CASSQQVGELFF.